This TCR beta chain was retrieved from a study of control samples from healthy donors and cancer patients. Germline lookup yields CDR1 SGHDN and CDR2 FVKESK. Trimming cost V 0 bases and J 1 base, with 12 bases left between them. The length of the CDR3 is 16 residues. The method was immunoSEQ multiplex PCR; TCRdb's version includes in-frame clones alone and lacks a portion of them. The table gives about 200,000 clones; the top ten clones make up 2.2% of it. This TCR came from a woman under 40 in good health. Sequences were obtained from blood. This chain joins TRBV14 and TRBJ2-5; D unresolved. The CDR3 nucleotides are TGTGCCAGCAGCCAAGATAGAGGCACGACCCAAGAGACCCAGTACTTC. Its protein is CASSQDRGTTQETQYF.